This T cell receptor beta chain was sequenced for a study of blood T cell repertoires in COVID-19. This CDR3 has 16 residues. Assay: immunoSEQ multiplex PCR; the TCRdb copy retains only in-frame clones and omits some. The table lists roughly 170,000 clones, over 70% of them singletons, with roughly 6% in the top ten. The rearrangement uses TRBV12-2 and TRBJ2-7; the D call in the table, TRBD1, was not verified against the DNA. TRBV12-2 is noted as a pseudogene. The sequencing input was PBMCs or T cells enriched from blood (not recorded which). This TCR was sampled from a woman aged 40 to 50 with acute COVID-19. The CDR3: CASRLEGTEDSYEQYV. The CDR3 coding sequence is TGTGCAAGTCGCTTAGAAGGGACAGAAGACTCCTACGAGCAGTACGTC.